Shown below are 11 T cell receptor beta chains from a single sample sequenced in a study of Tregs in tolerant kidney transplant recipients. Clones were read by immunoSEQ multiplex PCR, and TCRdb kept only the in-frame ones, dropping some. Reported are roughly 48,000 clones; the ten largest clones contain around 0.88%. The sequencing used CD4+ T cells from blood, collected before the transplant. The receptors derive from a human donor who received a combined kidney and bone marrow transplant.

About this clone itself: The sequence runs out 3 residues before the end of the CDR3; the remainder is reconstructed from the germline J gene. The V gene is TRBV7-2, the J gene TRBJ2-7; the match to TRBD1 covers 10 bases. With V trimmed by 3 bases and J by 5 bases, 4 bases remained unmatched. The CDR3 extends over 14 amino acids. Germline V gives CDR1 SGHTA, CDR2 FQGNSA. CDR3 amino acids: CASSLGQGTNEQYF. The part of the CDR3 DNA that was read is TGTGCCAGCAGCTTGGGACAGGGGACCAACGAG. Variable domain in full (rest from reference TRBV7-2 and TRBJ2-7): GAGVSQSPSNKVTEKGKDVELRCDPISGHTALYWYRQSLGQGLEFLIYFQGNSAPDKSGLPSDRFSAERTGGSVSTLTIQRTQQEDSAVYLCASSLGQGTNEQYFGPGTRLTVT.

Remarks on this clone: Sequencing ends 3 residues short of the CDR3 end; the germline J gene provides the rest. The V call is TRBV10-2, the J call TRBJ2-7; perhaps D is TRBD1 or TRBD2 (5 bases each). The CDR3 loop spans 12 amino acids. Trimming pared 7 bases from V and 4 bases from J, leaving 11 bases between. CDR1 and CDR2 from the germline V gene are WSHSY and SAAADI. CDR3 in amino acids: CASTREHYEQYF. Partial CDR3 DNA: TGCGCCAGCACCAGGGAGCATTACGAG.

Concerning this clone itself: Sequencing ends 3 residues short of the CDR3 end; the germline J gene provides the rest. The rearrangement joins TRBV20-1 to TRBJ2-2; 8 bases are a match to TRBD2. Germline CDR1 DFQATT, CDR2 SNEGSKA (reference sequence). The CDR3 runs 16 residues. With V trimmed by 5 bases and J by 6 bases, 14 bases remained unmatched. This chain's CDR3 is CSARKQGREVAGELFF. CDR3 DNA, as far as it was read: TGCAGTGCTCGGAAGCAAGGGCGGGAGGTCGCCGGGGAG.

As for this clone: The CDR3 end is not reached by the read, which stops 3 residues before it; the germline J gene fills it in. The chain has TRBV18 and TRBJ1-1; 12 bases map to TRBD1. The CDR3 consists of 16 residues. Germline V gene sequence: CDR1 KGHSH, CDR2 LQKENI. The sequenced CDR3 bases are TGTGCCAGCTCACCTGAAGTAGGGGACAGGGGGCGTAGG. Protein: CASSPEVGDRGRR. The whole CDR3 sequence is CASSPEVGDRGRRAFF.

A note on this clone: The CDR3 end lies 3 residues beyond the end of the read and is filled in from the germline J gene. This sequence joins TRBV30 and TRBJ2-7; D perhaps matches TRBD2 (6 bases). The germline CDR1 and CDR2 sequences are GTSNPN and SVGIG (reference sequence). The CDR3 is made up of 17 amino acids. The ends were cut back, 0 bases at V and 0 bases at J, with 18 bases in the middle. Partial CDR3 DNA: TGTGCCTGGAGTGTTCGGTTAGCGGAACCGATCTCCTACGAG. It is translated as CAWSVRLAEPISYE. In full, the CDR3 is CAWSVRLAEPISYEQYF.

As for this clone: The CDR3 end is not reached by the read, which stops 3 residues before it; the germline J gene fills it in. J is TRBJ2-3 and V is TRBV5-1, with 7 bases that match TRBD2. V lost 4 bases to trimming and J lost 6 bases; unmatched junction nucleotides: 8. Germline CDR1 reads SGHRS; CDR2 reads YFSETQ. The CDR3 is 14 residues long. The CDR3 reads CASSAGDDHDTQYF. The CDR3 bases that were read are TGCGCCAGCAGCGCGGGGGACGACCACGATACG.

Comments on this clone: The read ends 3 residues early relative to the CDR3; the germline J gene fills the gap. The chain recombines TRBV6-1 with TRBJ2-2, with TRBD2 identical over 7 bases. The trim removed 3 bases at V and 0 bases at J, leaving 1 base unmatched. The germline V gene has CDR1 MNHNS and CDR2 SASEGT. The CDR3 consists of 15 residues. CDR3 DNA, as far as it was read: TGTGCCAGCAGTGAGGCGGGGGCGAACACCGGGGAG. Encoded protein: CASSEAGANTGE. In full, the CDR3 is CASSEAGANTGELFF.

A remark on this clone: The read gets to within 3 residues of the CDR3 end, and the germline J gene fills in the rest. The V call is TRBV5-1, the J call TRBJ2-3; 8 bases are shared with TRBD1. With 4 bases clipped from V and 1 base from J, the junction kept 8 bases outside the gene matches. The germline V gene has CDR1 SGHRS and CDR2 YFSETQ. The CDR3 extends over 16 amino acids. The sequenced CDR3 bases are TGCGCCAGCAGCGAACAGGGGGAAGGGGGCACAGATACG. It translates to CASSEQGEGGTDT. The whole CDR3 region reads CASSEQGEGGTDTQYF.

Note on this clone: The CDR3 goes on 3 residues after the read ends, and that part is filled in from the germline J gene. J is TRBJ1-4 and V is TRBV30, with 7 bases fitting TRBD1. Looked up from germline, CDR1 is GTSNPN and CDR2 is SVGIG (reference sequence). CDR3 length: 15 residues. V dropped 1 base and J dropped 7; count of bases not matched to a gene: 9. The DNA read from the CDR3 is TGTGCCTGGAGTGGACAGGGATTAATCCTTGAAAAA. It translates to CAWSGQGLILEK. The complete CDR3 protein is CAWSGQGLILEKLFF. The variable domain in full, with the rest retrieved from reference TRBV30 and TRBJ1-4, is SQTIHQWPATLVQPVGSPLSLECTVEGTSNPNLYWYRQAAGRGLQLLFYSVGIGQISSEVPQNLSASRPQDRQFILSSKKLLLSDSGFYLCAWSGQGLILEKLFFGSGTQLSVL.

Remarks on this clone: The read terminates 3 residues ahead of where the CDR3 ends, so the germline J gene completes it. The V call is TRBV2, the J call TRBJ2-7, with TRBD1 matching over 10 bases. After removal of 6 bases from V and 4 bases from J, the junction contained 0 bases not matched to a gene. The CDR3 is 12 amino acids. CDR1 is SNHLY and CDR2 is FYNNEI in the germline V gene. The CDR3 region is CASRGQGYEQYF. The sequenced CDR3 bases are TGTGCCAGCAGGGGACAGGGGTACGAG.

In the case of this clone: The read terminates 3 residues ahead of where the CDR3 ends, so the germline J gene completes it. The chain is built from TRBV20-1 and TRBJ2-7; 11 nucleotides match TRBD2. The germline V gene encodes CDR1 DFQATT and CDR2 SNEGSKA (reference sequence). J gave up 4 bases and V 6 bases, and 11 bases lay outside the gene matches. This CDR3 is built from 15 residues. This CDR3 is CSAAPSGRMRYEQYF. CDR3 bases read: TGCAGTGCAGCCCCTAGCGGGAGGATGAGGTACGAG.